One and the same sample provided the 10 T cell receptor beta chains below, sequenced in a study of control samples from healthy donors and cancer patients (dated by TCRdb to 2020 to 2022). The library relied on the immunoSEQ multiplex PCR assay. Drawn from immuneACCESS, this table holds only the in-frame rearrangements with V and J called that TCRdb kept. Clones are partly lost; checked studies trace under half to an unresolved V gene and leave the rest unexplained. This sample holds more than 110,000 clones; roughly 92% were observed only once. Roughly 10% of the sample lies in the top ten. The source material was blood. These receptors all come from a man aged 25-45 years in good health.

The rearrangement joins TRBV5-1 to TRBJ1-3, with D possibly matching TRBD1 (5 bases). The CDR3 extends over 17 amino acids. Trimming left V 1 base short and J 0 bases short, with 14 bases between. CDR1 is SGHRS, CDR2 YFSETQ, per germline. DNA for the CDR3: TGCGCCAGCAGCTTGCAGGGAACCCTCGGCTCTGGAAACACCATATATTTT. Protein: CASSLQGTLGSGNTIYF.

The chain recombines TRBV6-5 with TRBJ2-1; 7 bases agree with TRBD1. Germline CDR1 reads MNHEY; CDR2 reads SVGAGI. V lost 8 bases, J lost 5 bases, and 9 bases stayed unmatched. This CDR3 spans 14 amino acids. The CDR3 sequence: CASRFRDRDNEQFF. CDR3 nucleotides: TGTGCCAGCCGATTCCGGGACAGAGACAATGAGCAGTTCTTC.

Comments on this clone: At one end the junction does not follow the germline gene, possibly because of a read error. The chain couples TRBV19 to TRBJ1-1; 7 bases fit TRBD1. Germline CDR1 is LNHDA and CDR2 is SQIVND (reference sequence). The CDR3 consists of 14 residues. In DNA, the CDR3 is TGTGCCAGTAGTATGGACAGGATGAACACTGGAGCTTTCTTT. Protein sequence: CASSMDRMNTGAFF.

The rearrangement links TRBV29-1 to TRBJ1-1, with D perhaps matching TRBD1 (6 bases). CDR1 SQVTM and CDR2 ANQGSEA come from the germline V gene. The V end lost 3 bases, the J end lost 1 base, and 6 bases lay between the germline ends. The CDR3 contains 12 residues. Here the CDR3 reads CSVETGNTEAFF. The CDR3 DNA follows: TGCAGCGTTGAGACAGGGAACACTGAAGCTTTCTTT.

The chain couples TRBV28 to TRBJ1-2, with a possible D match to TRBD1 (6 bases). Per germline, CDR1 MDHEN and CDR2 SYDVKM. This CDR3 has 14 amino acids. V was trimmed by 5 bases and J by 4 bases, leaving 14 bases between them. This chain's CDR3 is CASSLPAGVYGYTF. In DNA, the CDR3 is TGTGCCAGCAGTCTCCCCGCAGGGGTCTATGGCTACACCTTC.

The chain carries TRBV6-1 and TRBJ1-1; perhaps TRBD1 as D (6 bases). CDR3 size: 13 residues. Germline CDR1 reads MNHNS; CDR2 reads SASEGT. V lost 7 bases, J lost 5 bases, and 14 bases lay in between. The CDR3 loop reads CASMGTPKTEAFF. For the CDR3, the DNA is TGTGCCAGCATGGGGACACCGAAGACTGAAGCTTTCTTT.

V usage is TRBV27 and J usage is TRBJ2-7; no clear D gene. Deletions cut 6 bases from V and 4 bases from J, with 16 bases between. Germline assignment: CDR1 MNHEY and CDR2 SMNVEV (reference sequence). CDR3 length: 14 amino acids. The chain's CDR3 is CASSYQGTMYEQYF. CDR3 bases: TGTGCCAGCAGCTACCAAGGCACCATGTACGAGCAGTACTTC.

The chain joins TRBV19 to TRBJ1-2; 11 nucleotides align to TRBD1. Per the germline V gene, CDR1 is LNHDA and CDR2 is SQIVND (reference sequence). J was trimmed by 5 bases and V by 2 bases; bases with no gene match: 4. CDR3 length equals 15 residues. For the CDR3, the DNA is TGTGCCAGTAGTATAATAAGGGACAGGGGGTATGGCTACACCTTC. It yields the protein CASSIIRDRGYGYTF.

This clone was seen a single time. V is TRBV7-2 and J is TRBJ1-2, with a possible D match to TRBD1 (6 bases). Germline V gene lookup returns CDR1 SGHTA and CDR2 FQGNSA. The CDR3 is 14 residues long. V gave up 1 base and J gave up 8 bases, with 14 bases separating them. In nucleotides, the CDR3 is TGTGCCAGCAGCTTAGGGGTGTCGGGGGCCGGCTACACCTTC. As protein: CASSLGVSGAGYTF.

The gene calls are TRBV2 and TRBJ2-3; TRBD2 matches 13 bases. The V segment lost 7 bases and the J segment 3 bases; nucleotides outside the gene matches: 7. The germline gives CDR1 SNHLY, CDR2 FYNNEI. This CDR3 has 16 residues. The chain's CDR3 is CASNRRTSGSTDTQYF. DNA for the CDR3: TGTGCCAGCAACCGAAGGACTAGCGGGAGTACAGATACGCAGTATTTT.